This is a list of T cell receptor beta chains from one sample in a study of cytomegalovirus exposure and HLA in healthy donors. Assay used: immunoSEQ multiplex PCR; TCRdb lists only in-frame clones, some missing. This table holds under 200,000 clones. Specimen: PBMCs. The origin of the receptors is a woman under 30 in good health and CMV-seropositive. CDR3s include the opening cysteine and the closing phenylalanine or tryptophan. The D gene is left open where the match is weak.

>TRBV30|TRBJ1-2|-
CAWVSLTRYGYTF
TGTGCCTGGGTTTCCCTCACAAGATATGGCTACACCTTC
>TRBV27|TRBJ2-7|TRBD2
CASSPSGTYEQYF
TGTGCCAGCAGTCCTAGCGGGACCTACGAGCAGTACTTC
>TRBV30|TRBJ2-7|TRBD1
CAWSSRQGWFYEQYF
TGTGCCTGGAGTTCTCGACAGGGGTGGTTCTACGAGCAGTACTTC
>TRBV5-5|TRBJ2-3|-
CASSSEGTDVDTQYF
TGTGCCAGCTCCTCAGAGGGTACAGATGTAGATACGCAGTATTTT
>TRBV18|TRBJ2-1|TRBD2
CASSPPSGGWNEQFF
TGTGCCAGCTCACCACCTAGCGGGGGGTGGAATGAGCAGTTCTTC
>TRBV7-2|TRBJ2-2|-
CASSLSLGGAGELFF
TGTGCCAGCAGCTTAAGCTTGGGGGGTGCCGGGGAGCTGTTTTTT
>TRBV27|TRBJ1-2|TRBD1
CASHGGTVYGYTF
TGTGCCAGCCACGGAGGGACAGTCTATGGCTACACCTTC
>TRBV14|TRBJ2-7|-
CASTTTDRDSSYEQYF
TGTGCCAGCACTACCACAGACCGGGATTCCTCCTACGAGCAGTACTTC
>TRBV12-5|TRBJ1-1|-
CASGLSGGAEAFF
TGTGCTAGTGGTTTATCGGGGGGGGCTGAAGCTTTCTTT
>TRBV19|TRBJ2-1|TRBD2
CASSIAGTSGSNEQFF
TGTGCCAGTAGTATAGCCGGGACTAGCGGGAGCAATGAGCAGTTCTTC
>TRBV30|TRBJ1-5|-
CAGGAANQPQHF
TGTGCCGGAGGGGCAGCTAATCAGCCCCAGCATTTT
>TRBV29-1|TRBJ1-2|TRBD1
CSAGDSYGYTF
TGCAGCGCGGGGGACAGCTATGGCTACACCTTC
>TRBV4-1|TRBJ1-3|-
CASSQTDSSGNTIYF
TGCGCCAGCAGCCAGACGGACAGCTCTGGAAACACCATATATTTT
>TRBV27|TRBJ1-1|-
CASSGRGGPTEAFF
TGTGCCAGCAGCGGCAGGGGCGGGCCGACTGAAGCTTTCTTT
>TRBV7-7|TRBJ2-5|TRBD1
CASSLVGQGRETQYF
TGTGCTAGCAGCTTAGTTGGACAGGGCAGAGAGACCCAGTACTTC
>TRBV6-1|TRBJ1-5|TRBD1
CASSEASGQGAIYQPQHF
TGTGCCAGCAGTGAAGCCTCGGGACAGGGAGCGATTTATCAGCCCCAGCATTTT
>TRBV7-9|TRBJ2-1|TRBD1
CASSTGQGSYNEQFF
TGTGCCAGCAGCACAGGACAGGGTTCCTACAATGAGCAGTTCTTC
>TRBV7-2|TRBJ2-7|TRBD1
CASSRTPPGQGSEQYF
TGTGCCAGCAGCAGAACCCCCCCTGGACAGGGAAGCGAGCAGTACTTC
>TRBV2|TRBJ2-1|-
CASSEGATHEQFF
TGTGCCAGCAGTGAAGGGGCAACCCATGAGCAGTTCTTC
>TRBV7-9|TRBJ2-4|-
CASSPTVPLILAKNIQYF
TGTGCCAGCAGCCCCACAGTACCCCTAATCCTAGCCAAAAACATTCAGTACTTC
>TRBV10-2|TRBJ1-2|-
CASSGNSGGYGYTF
TGCGCCAGCAGTGGGAATTCTGGGGGGTATGGCTACACCTTC
>TRBV25-1|TRBJ2-7|-
CASGEQGYEQYF
TGTGCCAGCGGCGAACAGGGCTACGAGCAGTACTTC
>TRBV5-4|TRBJ2-2|-
CASSFGGTYTGELFF
TGTGCCAGCAGCTTCGGCGGGACCTACACCGGGGAGCTGTTTTTT
>TRBV5-5|TRBJ2-3|-
CASSLVPGDTQYF
TGTGCCAGCAGCTTGGTCCCAGGAGATACGCAGTATTTT
>TRBV4-2|TRBJ1-6|-
CASSQVGGSSYNSPLHF
TGTGCCAGCAGCCAAGTGGGGGGAAGCTCCTATAATTCACCCCTCCACTTT
>TRBV12-5|TRBJ2-1|TRBD2
CASGLRQAAGLAEPSSYNEQFF
TGTGCTAGTGGTTTGCGTCAGGCTGCGGGACTAGCGGAACCAAGCTCCTACAATGAGCAGTTCTTC
>TRBV6-5|TRBJ1-6|-
CASSRETGPPLHF
TGTGCCAGCAGCCGAGAAACAGGGCCACCCCTCCACTTT
>TRBV4-1|TRBJ1-1|TRBD1
CASSQKDRGMSEAFF
TGCGCCAGCAGCCAGAAGGACAGGGGGATGTCTGAAGCTTTCTTT
>TRBV29-1|TRBJ1-2|TRBD1
CSGRQGDGYTF
TGCAGCGGGCGACAGGGCGATGGCTACACCTTC
>TRBV27|TRBJ2-7|TRBD1
CASSRQGAGRSEQYF
TGTGCCAGCAGTAGACAGGGGGCGGGGAGGAGTGAGCAGTACTTC
>TRBV5-1|TRBJ2-2|TRBD1
CASSYRQGAWAGELFF
TGCGCCAGCAGCTATAGACAGGGGGCGTGGGCCGGGGAGCTGTTTTTT
>TRBV11-3|TRBJ2-1|-
CASSLSASNNEQFF
TGTGCCAGCAGCTTATCAGCGTCGAACAATGAGCAGTTCTTC
>TRBV7-9|TRBJ1-1|TRBD1
CASSYPTGGPGNTEAFF
TGTGCCAGCAGCTACCCAACAGGGGGCCCGGGGAACACTGAAGCTTTCTTT
>TRBV18|TRBJ2-1|-
CASSPPRSGDEQFF
TGTGCCAGCTCACCACCGAGATCCGGTGATGAGCAGTTCTTC
>TRBV18|TRBJ2-2|TRBD2
CASSPITAGAGGELFF
TGTGCCAGCTCCCCGATAACAGCGGGAGCCGGCGGGGAGCTGTTTTTT